A single sample gave rise to the 18 T cell receptor beta chains below, sequenced in a study of cytomegalovirus exposure and HLA in healthy donors. PCR involved 60 Vbeta and 13 Jbeta primers. Data came from immunoSEQ multiplex PCR; TCRdb stores just in-frame clones and leaves some out. The data hold under 200,000 clones, with approximately 67% observed a single time. What was sequenced was PBMCs. The receptors were sampled from a man aged 35 to 55 in good health and CMV-seronegative.

This clone was detected only a few times. The V call is TRBV27, the J call TRBJ2-4; TRBD2 matches 8 bases. V shed 6 bases and J 1 base; nucleotides not matched to a gene: 14. The CDR3 sequence is 18 residues long. Per the germline V gene, CDR1 is MNHEY and CDR2 is SMNVEV (reference sequence). The CDR3 DNA sequence: TGTGCCAGCAGGTCATCTCTCCAAGCGGGGGCGGCCAAAAACATTCAGTACTTC. Translated, it gives CASRSSLQAGAAKNIQYF.

The chain links TRBV6-5 to TRBJ2-2; a weak D match, TRBD1 (5 bases). Trimming left V 8 bases short and J 3 bases short, with 16 bases between. CDR3 length: 15 amino acids. Per germline, CDR1 MNHEY and CDR2 SVGAGI. CDR3 bases: TGTGCCAGCCTACTGGGGCCAAGGGACACCGGGGAGCTGTTTTTT. Protein product: CASLLGPRDTGELFF.

The chain carries TRBV4-2 and TRBJ1-4; D gene ambiguous. With 3 bases removed from V and 8 bases from J, the gap between germline ends came to 19 bases. The CDR3 is 16 residues long. Germline CDR1 LGHNA, CDR2 YNFKEQ. CDR3 sequence (DNA): TGTGCCAGCAGCCACCCCAGCCGAGCCGGAGGCGAAAAACTGTTTTTT. This translates into CASSHPSRAGGEKLFF.

This clone was counted only a few times. This rearrangement joins TRBV4-2 to TRBJ2-5, with D perhaps TRBD2 (6 bases). The ends were cut back, 2 bases at V and 3 bases at J, with 10 bases in the middle. Germline V gene sequence: CDR1 LGHNA, CDR2 YNFKEQ. This CDR3 has 14 residues. This CDR3 is CASSQLLAEETQYF. Written as DNA, the CDR3 is TGTGCCAGCAGCCAATTACTAGCCGAAGAGACCCAGTACTTC.

This clone was counted once. The rearrangement uses TRBV29-1 and TRBJ2-4; 12 nucleotides agree with TRBD2. With 3 bases clipped from V and 2 bases from J, the junction kept 5 bases outside the gene matches. CDR1 SQVTM and CDR2 ANQGSEA come from the germline V gene. This CDR3 region has 16 residues. As DNA, the CDR3 is TGCAGCGTTGAGGCAGGACTAGCGGGGTCCAAAAACATTCAGTACTTC. Translation: CSVEAGLAGSKNIQYF.

The chain carries TRBV30 and TRBJ1-1; D is perhaps TRBD1 (6 bases). The CDR3 is 15 residues long. V was trimmed by 4 bases and J by 1 base, leaving 16 bases between them. CDR1 is GTSNPN and CDR2 is SVGIG in the germline V gene (reference sequence). The CDR3 here is CAWNRADRPNTEAFF. The CDR3 DNA follows: TGTGCCTGGAACCGAGCGGACAGACCGAACACTGAAGCTTTCTTT.

The chain recombines TRBV23-1 with TRBJ2-1, with 10 positions matching TRBD2. TRBV23-1 qualifies as an ORF whose function is uncertain. With 3 bases clipped from V and 0 bases from J, the junction kept 14 bases outside the gene matches. This CDR3 has 20 amino acids. The CDR3 DNA sequence: TGCGCCAGCAGTCATCGGCTAGCGGGAGAGTTCATGAGCTCCTACAATGAGCAGTTCTTC. Translating it yields CASSHRLAGEFMSSYNEQFF.

The rearrangement uses TRBV5-1 and TRBJ2-7, with 11 bases lining up with TRBD1. CDR3 length: 14 amino acids. Looked up from germline, CDR1 is SGHRS and CDR2 is YFSETQ. Trimming cost V 4 bases and J 7 bases; bases outside gene matches: 7. The CDR3 region has the DNA TGCGCCAGCAGCGCGGACGGGACAGGGGGTGAGCAGTACTTC. Translated, it gives CASSADGTGGEQYF. The variable domain in full, with the rest retrieved from reference TRBV5-1 and TRBJ2-7, is KAGVTQTPRYLIKTRGQQVTLSCSPISGHRSVSWYQQTPGQGLQFLFEYFSETQRNKGNFPGRFSGRQFSNSRSEMNVSTLELGDSALYLCASSADGTGGEQYFGPGTRLTVT.

This clone has more than one count but fewer than ten. The CDR3 bases are TGTGCCAGCAGCTGGCTTAGGGACAGGGCTCTCTCTGGGGCCAACGTCCTGACTTTC. Amino acids: CASSWLRDRALSGANVLTF. This sequence joins TRBV7-9 and TRBJ2-6; TRBD1 aligns across 9 bases. The CDR3 has 19 amino acids. V shed 4 bases and J 0 bases; nucleotides not matched to a gene: 10. Germline CDR1 is SEHNR and CDR2 is FQNEAQ (reference sequence). The complete variable domain, with remaining parts taken from reference TRBV7-9 and TRBJ2-6, reads DTGVSQNPRHKITKRGQNVTFRCDPISEHNRLYWYRQTLGQGPEFLTYFQNEAQLEKSRLLSDRFSAERPKGSFSTLEIQRTEQGDSAMYLCASSWLRDRALSGANVLTFGAGSRLTVL.

In the case of this clone: This same CDR3 is encoded by further DNA sequences in the sample. The chain carries TRBV29-1 and TRBJ2-3; 7 positions agree with TRBD2. Germline-derived CDR1 and CDR2 are SQVTM and ANQGSEA. The CDR3 contains 15 residues. V lost 1 base and J lost 0; bases outside the gene matches: 4. The CDR3 reads CSVEGFSGSTDTQYF. In nucleotides, the CDR3 is TGCAGCGTTGAAGGATTTAGCGGGAGCACAGATACGCAGTATTTT.

This clone appeared once. V and J are TRBV10-2 and TRBJ2-3; 8 bases fit TRBD2. The V segment lost 7 bases and the J segment 4 bases; nucleotides outside the gene matches: 4. This CDR3 comprises 13 residues. CDR1 and CDR2 (germline): WSHSY, SAAADI. This chain's CDR3 is CASTGGRADTQYF. The DNA of the CDR3 is TGCGCCAGCACGGGGGGGCGTGCAGATACGCAGTATTTT.

A remark on this clone: Other nucleotide sequences in the sample specify the same CDR3. V is TRBV5-1 and J is TRBJ2-5; 10 nucleotides align to TRBD1. The length of the CDR3 is 14 residues. J lost 5 bases, V lost 3 bases, and 4 bases had no gene match. Germline-derived CDR1 and CDR2 are SGHRS and YFSETQ. The chain's CDR3 is CASSSGQGTETQYF. The DNA of the CDR3 is TGCGCCAGCAGCTCGGGACAGGGGACGGAGACCCAGTACTTC. The whole variable domain, remainder taken from reference TRBV5-1 and TRBJ2-5, is KAGVTQTPRYLIKTRGQQVTLSCSPISGHRSVSWYQQTPGQGLQFLFEYFSETQRNKGNFPGRFSGRQFSNSRSEMNVSTLELGDSALYLCASSSGQGTETQYFGPGTRLLVL.

The chain has TRBV5-4 and TRBJ1-1, with D hard to call. CDR1 and CDR2 from the germline V gene are SGHNT and YYREEE (reference sequence). This CDR3 has 15 amino acids. The V end was cut by 4 bases, the J end by 1 base, with 14 bases between. Here the CDR3 DNA reads TGTGCCAGCAGCCTGACTCGGGGAAGGAACACTGAAGCTTTCTTT. This translates into CASSLTRGRNTEAFF.

A few counts support this clone. The gene calls are TRBV10-1 and TRBJ1-1; no firm D call. Trimming left V 0 bases short and J 4 bases short, with 9 bases between. This CDR3 spans 14 amino acids. The V gene's germline CDR1 is WNHNN and CDR2 SYGVQD (reference sequence). The CDR3 coding sequence is TGCGCCAGCAGTGAGTCGGAGTCATTCACTGAAGCTTTCTTT. Protein product: CASSESESFTEAFF.

The chain employs TRBV6-1 and TRBJ1-2; D call uncertain. The CDR3 spans 14 residues. The V gene lost 8 bases and the J gene lost 7 bases, with 20 bases spanning the gap. Germline assignment: CDR1 MNHNS and CDR2 SASEGT. The CDR3 DNA reads TGTGCCAGCCCCACTCTGTACAACAGCGGTGGCTACACCTTC. Its translation: CASPTLYNSGGYTF.

The sample holds a few counts of this clone. This chain joins TRBV11-3 and TRBJ1-1, with 7 bases lining up with TRBD1. Germline lookup yields CDR1 SGHNT and CDR2 YENEEA. This CDR3 has 14 amino acids. V lost 4 bases to trimming and J lost 1 base; unmatched junction nucleotides: 3. The CDR3 region is CASSYKGANTEAFF. The CDR3 nucleotides are TGTGCCAGCAGCTATAAGGGGGCGAACACTGAAGCTTTCTTT.

This clone appeared a few times. J is TRBJ2-1 and V is TRBV2; 8 nucleotides line up with TRBD1. Germline V gene data show CDR1 as SNHLY and CDR2 as FYNNEI. This CDR3 region has 14 residues. Trimming removed 8 bases from V and 11 bases from J; junction bases left unmatched: 14. CDR3 residues: CASSGLRQGWQQFF. The CDR3 coding sequence is TGTGCCAGCTCCGGACTAAGACAGGGGTGGCAGCAGTTCTTC. The full variable domain, completed using reference TRBV2 and TRBJ2-1, is EPEVTQTPSHQVTQMGQEVILRCVPISNHLYFYWYRQILGQKVEFLVSFYNNEISEKSEIFDDQFSVERPDGSNFTLKIRSTKLEDSAMYFCASSGLRQGWQQFFGPGTRLTVL.

V gene TRBV7-6 combines with J gene TRBJ2-1, with TRBD2 matching over 9 bases. J lost 7 bases, V lost 1 base, and 5 bases had no gene match. The CDR3 runs 15 residues. Germline V lookup: CDR1 SGHVS, CDR2 FNYEAQ. The CDR3 here is CASSLGRGGPNEQFF. The CDR3 DNA reads TGTGCCAGCAGCTTAGGGCGGGGGGGCCCAAATGAGCAGTTCTTC. The entire variable domain, with the rest obtained from reference TRBV7-6 and TRBJ2-1, is as follows: GAGVSQSPRYKVTKRGQDVALRCDPISGHVSLYWYRQALGQGPEFLTYFNYEAQQDKSGLPNDRFSAERPEGSISTLTIQRTEQRDSAMYRCASSLGRGGPNEQFFGPGTRLTVL.